These T cell receptor beta chains were read from a single sample in a study of T cells in Graves' hyperthyroidism and ophthalmopathy. Each CDR3 protein gets one entry after TCRdb re-called the multiplex PCR reads with MiXCR. Of fewer than 850,000 distinct CDR3 sequences in the sample, 17% were seen once. The material sequenced was blood. The receptors shown here come from a man aged 50 to 59 with Graves' hyperthyroidism. Each CDR3 is given with its conserved first and last residue. Clone size is stated in some rows and not others, as once, few, many or a class when expanded.

j_gene: TRBJ2-7; v_gene: TRBV30; abundance: NA; CDR3aa: CAWSLMDYEQYF
j_gene: TRBJ2-2; v_gene: TRBV27; abundance: many; CDR3aa: CASSAFSYRGLVELFF
j_gene: TRBJ2-1; v_gene: TRBV6-2/TRBV6-3; abundance: NA; CDR3aa: CASALASGFPYNEQFF
j_gene: TRBJ1-1; v_gene: TRBV10-3; abundance: few; CDR3aa: CAVRENTEAFF
j_gene: TRBJ2-7; v_gene: TRBV28; abundance: many; CDR3aa: CASSLGTGPYEQYF
j_gene: TRBJ2-1; v_gene: TRBV15; abundance: NA; CDR3aa: CATSRLRTLDEQFF
j_gene: TRBJ2-7; v_gene: TRBV7-9; abundance: many; CDR3aa: CASSEGGGLAYEQYF
j_gene: TRBJ1-2; v_gene: TRBV28; abundance: NA; CDR3aa: CASSATVANYGYTF
j_gene: TRBJ2-6; v_gene: TRBV3-1; abundance: NA; CDR3aa: CASSQDGTGTPGANVLTF
j_gene: TRBJ1-1; v_gene: TRBV28; abundance: many; CDR3aa: CASSSHSNWDTEAFF
j_gene: TRBJ1-2; v_gene: TRBV24-1; abundance: many; CDR3aa: CATSDSGTGAGYGYTF
j_gene: TRBJ2-1; v_gene: TRBV5-1; abundance: NA; CDR3aa: CASSLIPSYNEQFF
j_gene: TRBJ2-3; v_gene: TRBV12-3/TRBV12-4; abundance: many; CDR3aa: CASILGQQGEVTDTQYF
j_gene: TRBJ2-7; v_gene: TRBV27; abundance: few; CDR3aa: CASSLGWQGAHEQYF
j_gene: TRBJ1-1; v_gene: TRBV2; abundance: many; CDR3aa: CASNPQGAAFF
j_gene: TRBJ1-3; v_gene: TRBV27; abundance: NA; CDR3aa: CASRDSAGNTIYF
j_gene: TRBJ2-3; v_gene: TRBV19; abundance: few; CDR3aa: CASSIVAADTQYF
j_gene: TRBJ2-1; v_gene: TRBV29-1; abundance: NA; CDR3aa: CSVERSSYNEQFF
j_gene: TRBJ2-7; v_gene: TRBV11-2; abundance: NA; CDR3aa: CASSLDPTGARYEQHF
j_gene: TRBJ1-1; v_gene: TRBV19; abundance: NA; CDR3aa: CASSILADSNTEAFF
j_gene: TRBJ2-1; v_gene: TRBV18; abundance: NA; CDR3aa: CASSPPGGPSSYNEQFF
j_gene: TRBJ2-1; v_gene: TRBV11-2; abundance: many; CDR3aa: CASSLDRLPNEQFF
j_gene: TRBJ2-5; v_gene: TRBV10-1; abundance: NA; CDR3aa: CASRDDREAETQYF
j_gene: TRBJ1-2; v_gene: TRBV19; abundance: many; CDR3aa: CASSSTATNYGYTF
j_gene: TRBJ2-6; v_gene: TRBV27; abundance: many; CDR3aa: CASSTRDRGAGANVLTF
j_gene: TRBJ2-1; v_gene: TRBV18; abundance: NA; CDR3aa: CASSPALSSYNEQFF
j_gene: TRBJ2-5; v_gene: TRBV27; abundance: many; CDR3aa: CASSLIGGETQYF
j_gene: TRBJ1-1; v_gene: TRBV11-2; abundance: many; CDR3aa: CASSPHRSANTEAFF
j_gene: TRBJ2-7; v_gene: TRBV19; abundance: many; CDR3aa: CASSRVTGESYEQYF
j_gene: TRBJ2-1; v_gene: TRBV11-2; abundance: few; CDR3aa: CASSLTDSIVLNEQFF
j_gene: TRBJ2-5; v_gene: TRBV24-1; abundance: many; CDR3aa: CATSDGGVRETQYF
j_gene: TRBJ2-5; v_gene: TRBV11-2; abundance: many; CDR3aa: CASSLALLAGVETQYF
j_gene: TRBJ2-5; v_gene: TRBV10-2; abundance: NA; CDR3aa: CASSESLAGAIQETQYF
j_gene: TRBJ1-6; v_gene: TRBV27; abundance: NA; CDR3aa: CASRGAGQGGSPLHF
j_gene: TRBJ2-7; v_gene: TRBV20-1; abundance: NA; CDR3aa: CSARDLGRRSTEQYF
j_gene: TRBJ2-2; v_gene: TRBV7-2; abundance: few; CDR3aa: CASSLARAGVIGELFF
j_gene: TRBJ2-5; v_gene: TRBV9; abundance: few; CDR3aa: CASSPRTGPQETQYF
j_gene: TRBJ2-1; v_gene: TRBV9; abundance: many; CDR3aa: CASNYDGGSTYNEQFF